This TCR beta chain is drawn from a study of blood T cell repertoires in COVID-19. Libraries were prepared by immunoSEQ multiplex PCR; TCRdb keeps only in-frame clonotypes and omits some of them. The table records over 450,000 clones, nearly 90% of them present only once. CDR1 is MGHDK and CDR2 is SYGVNS in the germline V gene. With 1 base clipped from V and 6 bases from J, the junction kept 2 bases outside the gene matches. The CDR3 loop spans 15 amino acids. This chain connects TRBV25-1 to TRBJ2-1, with 11 nucleotides matching TRBD2. The clonotype was recovered from a young man with COVID-19, enrolled during active disease. Sequenced: peripheral blood. CDR3 sequence (DNA): TGTGCCAGCAGTGAATTAACTAGCGGGAGCAATGAGCAGTTCTTC. This encodes CASSELTSGSNEQFF.